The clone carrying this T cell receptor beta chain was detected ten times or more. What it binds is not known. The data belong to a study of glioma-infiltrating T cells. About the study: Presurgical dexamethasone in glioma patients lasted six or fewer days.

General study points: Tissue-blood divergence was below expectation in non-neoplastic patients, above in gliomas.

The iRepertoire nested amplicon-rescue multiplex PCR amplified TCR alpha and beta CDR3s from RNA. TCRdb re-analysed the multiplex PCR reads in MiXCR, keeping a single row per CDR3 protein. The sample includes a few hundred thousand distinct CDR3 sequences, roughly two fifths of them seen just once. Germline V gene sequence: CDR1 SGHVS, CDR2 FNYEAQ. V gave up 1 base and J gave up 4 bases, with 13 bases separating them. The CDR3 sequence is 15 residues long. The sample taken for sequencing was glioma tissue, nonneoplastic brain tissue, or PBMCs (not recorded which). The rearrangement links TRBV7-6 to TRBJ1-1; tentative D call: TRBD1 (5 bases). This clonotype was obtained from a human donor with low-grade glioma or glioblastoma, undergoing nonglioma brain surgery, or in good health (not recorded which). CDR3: CASSLVGGATTEAFF. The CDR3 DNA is TGTGCCAGCAGCTTAGTGGGAGGGGCTACCACTGAAGCTTTCTTT.